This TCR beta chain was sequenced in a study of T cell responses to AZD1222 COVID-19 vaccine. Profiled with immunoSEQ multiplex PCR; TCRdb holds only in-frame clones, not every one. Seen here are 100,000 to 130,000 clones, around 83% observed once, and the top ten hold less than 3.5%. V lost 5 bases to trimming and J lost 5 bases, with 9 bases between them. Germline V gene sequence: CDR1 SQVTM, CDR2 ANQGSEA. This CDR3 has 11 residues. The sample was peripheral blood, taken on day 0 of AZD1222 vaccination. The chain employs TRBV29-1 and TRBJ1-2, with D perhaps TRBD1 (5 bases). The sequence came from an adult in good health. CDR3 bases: TGCAGCGTTTACCAGGGTTATGGCTACACCTTC. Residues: CSVYQGYGYTF.